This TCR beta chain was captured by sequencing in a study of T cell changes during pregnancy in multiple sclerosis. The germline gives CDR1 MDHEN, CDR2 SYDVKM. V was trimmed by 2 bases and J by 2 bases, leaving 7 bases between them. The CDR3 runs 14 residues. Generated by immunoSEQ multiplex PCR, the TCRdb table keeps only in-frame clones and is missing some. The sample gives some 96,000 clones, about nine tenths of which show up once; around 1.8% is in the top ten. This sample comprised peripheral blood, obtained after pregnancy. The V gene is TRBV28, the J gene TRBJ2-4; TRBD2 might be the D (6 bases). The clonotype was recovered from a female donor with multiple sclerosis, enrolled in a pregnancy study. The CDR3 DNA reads TGTGCCAGCAGTTTAGGGGGGACCAAAAACATTCAGTACTTC. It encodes CASSLGGTKNIQYF.